These 23 T cell receptor beta chains originate from one sample sequenced in a study of CD8 T cells in Susac syndrome. Random hexamers primed reverse transcription of about 0.5 to 1 ug RNA. TCRdb analysed the immunoSEQ multiplex PCR reads with MiXCR anew, one entry per CDR3 protein. Of about 120,000 distinct CDR3 sequences listed, 93% are singletons. The sequenced sample was CD4+ T cells from PBMCs. All receptors come from a human donor with multiple sclerosis.

J is TRBJ1-4 and V is TRBV25-1; weak D call: TRBD1 (5 bases). V dropped 2 bases and J dropped 8 bases, with 15 bases sitting between them. This CDR3 has 15 amino acids. Germline CDR1 MGHDK, CDR2 SYGVNS. The DNA of the CDR3 is TGTGCCAGCAGTGAAGTTGGGCAGGGTAGGGAAAAACTGTTTTTT. Its protein product is CASSEVGQGREKLFF. The variable domain in full, with the rest retrieved from reference TRBV25-1 and TRBJ1-4, is EADIYQTPRYLVIGTGKKITLECSQTMGHDKMYWYQQDPGMELHLIHYSYGVNSTEKGDLSSESTVSRIRTEHFPLTLESARPSHTSQYLCASSEVGQGREKLFFGSGTQLSVL.

The chain combines TRBV12-3 or TRBV12-4 with TRBJ2-3; TRBD1 matches at 9 bases. V lost 5 bases, J lost 0 bases, and 6 bases stayed unmatched. This CDR3 comprises 16 residues. The CDR3 spells CASSPGTGLSTDTQYF. As DNA, the CDR3 is TGTGCCAGCAGTCCCGGGACAGGGCTGAGCACAGATACGCAGTATTTT.

This rearrangement joins TRBV5-4 to TRBJ1-1; D remains ambiguous. V was trimmed by 1 base and J by 8 bases, leaving 12 bases between them. The length of the CDR3 is 13 residues. CDR1 is SGHNT and CDR2 is YYREEE in the germline V gene (reference sequence). The CDR3 reads CASSLRGSREAFF. CDR3 DNA sequence: TGTGCCAGCAGCTTGCGGGGTTCCCGAGAAGCTTTCTTT.

This clonotype was recorded only once. This rearrangement joins TRBV7-3 to TRBJ2-7; D might be TRBD2 (5 bases). Per the germline V gene, CDR1 is SGHTA and CDR2 is FQGTGA. V lost 4 bases and J 3 bases, leaving 13 bases between the germline ends. This CDR3 is built from 14 residues. DNA for the CDR3: TGTGCCAGCAGCTCCACCCCGGGGAACTACGAGCAGTACTTC. As protein: CASSSTPGNYEQYF.

This sequence joins TRBV29-1 and TRBJ1-2; tentatively, D is TRBD1 (6 bases). V lost 4 bases to trimming and J lost 9 bases, with 18 bases between them. The CDR3 runs to 13 residues. The germline V gene encodes CDR1 SQVTM and CDR2 ANQGSEA. The CDR3 DNA is TGCAGCGTTGTCGGGGGGCGCGGAGGGCGCTACACCTTC. It encodes CSVVGGRGGRYTF.

The rearrangement uses TRBV9 and TRBJ2-6; D gene uncertain. V was trimmed by 2 bases and J by 4 bases, leaving 10 bases between them. The CDR3 totals 15 residues. Germline-derived CDR1 and CDR2 are SGDLS and YYNGEE. CDR3: CASSVRIGGANVLTF. CDR3 sequence (DNA): TGTGCCAGCAGCGTCCGAATCGGCGGGGCCAACGTCCTGACTTTC.

This chain links TRBV14 with TRBJ1-2; no clear D. Germline lookup yields CDR1 SGHDN and CDR2 FVKESK. The germline V and J ends were trimmed by 5 bases and 5 bases, with 15 bases remaining between them. There are 14 residues in the CDR3. CDR3 coding DNA: TGTGCCAGCAGCTCAAAGGACGGTCTTTATGGCTACACCTTC. Its translation is CASSSKDGLYGYTF.

V gene TRBV19 combines with J gene TRBJ2-7; D unresolved. The CDR3 has 11 amino acids. Trimming left V 4 bases short and J 7 bases short, with 8 bases between. Germline loops: CDR1 LNHDA, CDR2 SQIVND (reference sequence). In nucleotides, the CDR3 is TGTGCCAGTAGTAACGCTGGTGAGCAGTACTTC. Protein: CASSNAGEQYF.

This clonotype was seen only once. The chain recombines TRBV15 with TRBJ1-2; the D is unclear. V lost 1 base and J lost 6, with 12 bases in between. The CDR3 covers 14 residues. The germline V gene encodes CDR1 LNHNV and CDR2 YYDKDF (reference sequence). The chain's CDR3 is CATSRVPGTDGYTF. The CDR3 DNA reads TGTGCCACCAGCAGAGTGCCAGGTACTGATGGCTACACCTTC.

This chain links TRBV6-5 with TRBJ1-2; TRBD1 matches at 8 bases. The germline gives CDR1 MNHEY, CDR2 SVGAGI. Trimming cost V 0 bases and J 7 bases; bases outside gene matches: 7. The CDR3 runs 15 residues. CDR3 DNA sequence: TGTGCCAGCAGTTACTCAGAGACAGGGGTCGTTGGCTACACCTTC. Encoded protein: CASSYSETGVVGYTF.

The gene calls are TRBV25-1 and TRBJ2-1; 8 nucleotides align to TRBD2. The length of the CDR3 is 16 residues. CDR1 and CDR2 from the germline V gene are MGHDK and SYGVNS. CDR3 sequence reads: CVASAWLAGRPNEQFF. CDR3 sequence (DNA): TGTGTTGCTTCTGCCTGGCTAGCGGGTCGCCCGAATGAGCAGTTCTTC.

The rearrangement links TRBV2 to TRBJ1-6; the match to TRBD1 covers 11 bases. The germline V gene has CDR1 SNHLY and CDR2 FYNNEI. The V and J ends lost 7 bases and 7 bases, in that order; junction bases with no gene match: 3. The CDR3 is made up of 14 amino acids. The CDR3 DNA is TGTGCCAGCATTGGGACAGGGGGGAATTCACCCCTCCACTTT. The encoded protein is CASIGTGGNSPLHF.

The rearrangement joins TRBV5-6 to TRBJ1-5, with TRBD1 as a possible D gene (6 bases). This CDR3 is 17 amino acids long. The ends were cut back, 3 bases at V and 6 bases at J, with 22 bases in the middle. The germline gives CDR1 SGHDT, CDR2 YYEEEE. The CDR3 spells CASSSWGVGGAGQPQHF. The CDR3 nucleotides read TGTGCCAGCAGCTCTTGGGGAGTGGGGGGCGCGGGTCAGCCCCAGCATTTT. Full variable domain (missing parts from reference TRBV5-6 and TRBJ1-5): DAGVTQSPTHLIKTRGQQVTLRCSPKSGHDTVSWYQQALGQGPQFIFQYYEEEERQRGNFPDRFSGHQFPNYSSELNVNALLLGDSALYLCASSSWGVGGAGQPQHFGDGTRLSIL.

J is TRBJ2-7 and V is TRBV2; 8 nucleotides match TRBD1. From germline, CDR1 is SNHLY and CDR2 FYNNEI. V lost 1 base, J lost 1 base, and 0 bases stayed unmatched. The CDR3 is made up of 14 amino acids. This CDR3 is CASSEGTGSYEQYF. The CDR3 nucleotides are TGTGCCAGCAGTGAAGGGACAGGGTCCTACGAGCAGTACTTC.

The V gene is TRBV2, the J gene TRBJ2-2, with a possible D match to TRBD1 (5 bases). The V gene lost 9 bases and the J gene lost 0 bases, with 11 bases spanning the gap. The CDR3 is made up of 14 amino acids. Per the germline V gene, CDR1 is SNHLY and CDR2 is FYNNEI. CDR3 coding DNA: TGTGCCAGGGGCGACAGCGCGAACACCGGGGAGCTGTTTTTT. As protein: CARGDSANTGELFF.

This clonotype was observed once. J is TRBJ1-2 and V is TRBV19, with 7 bases matching TRBD1. V lost 5 bases, J lost 2 bases, and 8 bases stayed unmatched. The CDR3 is made up of 15 amino acids. From germline, CDR1 is LNHDA and CDR2 SQIVND (reference sequence). CDR3 in DNA: TGTGCCAGTAGTTCGCGACAGGGTGGGAACTATGGCTACACCTTC. Translation gives CASSSRQGGNYGYTF.

This clonotype was seen only a few times. The J gene is TRBJ2-7, the V gene TRBV3-1; 8 bases align to TRBD2. The junction had 10 bases not matched to a gene; V was cut back by 4 bases and J by 2 bases. Germline V gene lookup returns CDR1 LGHDT and CDR2 YNNKEL (reference sequence). CDR3 length equals 16 residues. The CDR3 loop is CASSPTMGSGTYEQYF. For the CDR3, the DNA is TGTGCCAGCAGCCCCACGATGGGTAGCGGGACCTACGAGCAGTACTTC.

V is TRBV7-9 and J is TRBJ1-2, with 8 nucleotides matching TRBD1. V dropped 4 bases and J dropped 8; count of bases not matched to a gene: 3. The CDR3 sequence is 12 residues long. CDR1 SEHNR and CDR2 FQNEAQ come from the germline V gene (reference sequence). In DNA form, the CDR3 reads TGTGCCAGCAGCTGGACAGGGAACGGCTACACCTTC. Its protein is CASSWTGNGYTF.

The rearrangement joins TRBV18 to TRBJ1-1, with D perhaps TRBD1 (5 bases). The CDR3 runs to 13 residues. V lost 2 bases to trimming and J lost 11 bases, with 15 bases between them. CDR1 is KGHSH and CDR2 is LQKENI in the germline V gene. The CDR3 region has the DNA TGTGCCAGCTCACCAGGGACCAAATCGGGGGCTTTCTTT. It translates to CASSPGTKSGAFF.

In DNA form, the CDR3 reads TGCGCCAGCAGCACCGGGACAGTCCCTTACGAGCAGTACTTC. It encodes CASSTGTVPYEQYF. The chain has TRBV5-1 and TRBJ2-7, with TRBD1 identical over 7 bases. The CDR3 has 14 residues. From germline, CDR1 is SGHRS and CDR2 YFSETQ. The V segment lost 4 bases and the J segment 4 bases; nucleotides outside the gene matches: 8.

The chain recombines TRBV30 with TRBJ1-6; D not certain. Germline assignment: CDR1 GTSNPN and CDR2 SVGIG (reference sequence). This CDR3 is 12 amino acids long. V was pared by 5 bases and J by 9 bases, with 11 bases between. This chain's CDR3 is CAWDLSSSPLHF. CDR3 nucleotides: TGTGCCTGGGACCTCTCCAGTTCACCCCTCCACTTT.

The V call is TRBV29-1, the J call TRBJ2-5; D gene unclear. The germline V gene has CDR1 SQVTM and CDR2 ANQGSEA. V was cut by 6 bases and J by 2 bases, with 4 bases left in between. The CDR3 consists of 10 residues. The CDR3 here is CSVEQETQYF. CDR3 sequence (DNA): TGCAGCGTAGAACAAGAGACCCAGTACTTC.

The gene calls are TRBV7-9 and TRBJ1-1, with D possibly being TRBD1 (5 bases). This CDR3 has 15 amino acids. V was trimmed by 3 bases and J by 1 base, leaving 12 bases between them. Germline V gene sequence: CDR1 SEHNR, CDR2 FQNEAQ (reference sequence). CDR3 sequence (DNA): TGTGCCAGCAGCTTTTTGCGGACACCGAACACTGAAGCTTTCTTT. Protein sequence: CASSFLRTPNTEAFF.